The 21 T cell receptor beta chains in this list originate from one sample, sequenced in a study of response to subunit inactivated influenza vaccine (dated by TCRdb to about 2018). Libraries were constructed by RT-PCR. The listed sequencing device is Illumina HiSeq 2500. TCRdb applied fastp at Q25 and MiXCR to the public reads, then kept only in-frame beta chains. When rows share a CDR3 protein, they turn into one entry using the most common DNA and genes. This sample comprises some 550,000 distinct CDR3 sequences, roughly 23% of them detected only once. Of the sample, 2.5% to 3.5% is held by the ten largest clones. The sample was also reused in another study, on T cells expressing NK-cell markers. The other study reports the following: 5'RACE template switching, by which a universal primer site and unique molecular identifiers were added, was used to make TCR beta cDNA libraries.

The source material was CD4+ T cells sorted from PBMCs, sampled 11 to 12 days after vaccination. All receptors derive from a man aged 50 to 60 who received an inactivated influenza vaccine. Donor details come from another sample of the same person, matched by shared clones.

The chain couples TRBV12-3 or TRBV12-4 to TRBJ2-2; TRBD1 might be the D (7 bases). The CDR3 contains 15 residues. Trimming took 5 bases from V and 2 from J, leaving 12 bases between them. CDR3 coding DNA: TGTGCCAGCAGTCAGGGGGGACCCAACACCGGGGAGCTGTTTTTT. Encoded protein: CASSQGGPNTGELFF.

The CDR3 loop reads CSATSKNIQYF. The CDR3 region has the DNA TGCAGTGCCACCTCCAAAAACATTCAGTACTTC. The rearrangement links TRBV20-1 to TRBJ2-4; no firm D call. The CDR3 contains 11 residues. In germline, CDR1 is DFQATT, CDR2 SNEGSKA (reference sequence). Trimming took 6 bases from V and 2 from J, leaving 5 bases between them.

This clonotype was detected many times. The CDR3 bases are TGTGCCAGCGCGCCCCGGGGCCCTGAAGCTTTCTTT. Amino acid sequence: CASAPRGPEAFF. The chain combines TRBV7-2 with TRBJ1-1; the D gene is possibly TRBD1 (5 bases). Germline V CDR1 and CDR2: SGHTA, FQGNSA. V lost 8 bases and J 6 bases, leaving 13 bases between the germline ends. CDR3 size: 12 residues.

V is TRBV11-2 and J is TRBJ2-5; the match to TRBD1 covers 8 bases. V was clipped by 1 base and J by 2 bases; unmatched bases: 12. This CDR3 contains 18 residues. The germline gives CDR1 SGHAT, CDR2 FQNNGV. CDR3 amino acids: CASSLGDRGIMWQETQYF. The CDR3 coding sequence is TGTGCCAGCAGCTTAGGAGACAGGGGTATTATGTGGCAAGAGACCCAGTACTTC. The full variable domain, in which reference TRBV11-2 and TRBJ2-5 provide the parts outside the CDR3, is EAGVAQSPRYKIIEKRQSVAFWCNPISGHATLYWYQQILGQGPKLLIQFQNNGVVDDSQLPKDRFSAERLKGVDSTLKIQPAKLEDSAVYLCASSLGDRGIMWQETQYFGPGTRLLVL.

This clonotype has just a few counts. This rearrangement joins TRBV12-3 or TRBV12-4 to TRBJ2-3; D remains unclear. Between the trimmed V and J ends, which lost 6 bases and 2 bases, there was a span of 9 bases. This CDR3 has 13 residues. The CDR3 loop reads CASSLFTTDTQYF. The CDR3 nucleotides read TGTGCCAGCAGCCTCTTTACCACAGATACGCAGTATTTT.

The V gene is TRBV7-2, the J gene TRBJ2-5, with 12 positions matching TRBD2. This CDR3 is built from 15 residues. CDR1 SGHTA and CDR2 FQGNSA come from the germline V gene. V was clipped by 5 bases and J by 4 bases; unmatched bases: 5. CDR3 protein: CASSQLAGGPETQYF. CDR3 DNA sequence: TGTGCCAGCAGCCAACTAGCGGGGGGCCCAGAGACCCAGTACTTC.

This clonotype occurred a few times. This chain connects TRBV20-1 to TRBJ1-2; no clear D. Germline values: CDR1 DFQATT, CDR2 SNEGSKA (reference sequence). V lost 6 bases and J lost 4, with 6 bases in between. This CDR3 spans 10 amino acids. As DNA, the CDR3 is TGCAGTGCACGACTCTATGGCTACACCTTC. This codes for CSARLYGYTF.

V gene TRBV20-1 combines with J gene TRBJ1-5, with 7 nucleotides matching TRBD1. The V and J ends lost 3 bases and 3 bases, in that order; junction bases with no gene match: 5. Germline-derived CDR1 and CDR2 are DFQATT and SNEGSKA (reference sequence). The CDR3 is 14 amino acids. CDR3 sequence (DNA): TGCAGTGCTAGTGACAGGGCTTTCAATCAGCCCCAGCATTTT. It translates to CSASDRAFNQPQHF.

A few counts support this clonotype. The CDR3 reads CASSHSTGGIDEQYF. CDR3 DNA sequence: TGTGCCAGCAGCCACAGTACAGGGGGCATCGACGAGCAGTACTTC. The rearrangement joins TRBV7-2 to TRBJ2-7; 9 bases match TRBD1. From germline, CDR1 is SGHTA and CDR2 FQGNSA. V shed 5 bases and J 5 bases; nucleotides not matched to a gene: 10. There are 15 residues in the CDR3.

The chain has TRBV5-1 and TRBJ2-3; 7 bases agree with TRBD2. Unmatched junction bases numbered 6, after V lost 3 bases and J lost 2 bases. CDR1 and CDR2 (germline): SGHRS, YFSETQ. There are 15 residues in the CDR3. For the CDR3, the DNA is TGCGCCAGCAGCTACAGAGCGGGGAACACAGATACGCAGTATTTT. The encoded protein is CASSYRAGNTDTQYF.

The genes are TRBV21-1 and TRBJ2-2; TRBD2 is taken as the D call from the table, unchecked against the DNA. TRBV21-1 is termed a pseudogene. The CDR3 contains 17 residues. CDR3: CASSGVSRARDHGELFF. CDR3 DNA sequence: TGTGCCAGCAGCGGAGTCAGTCGCGCGCGGGATCACGGGGAGCTGTTTTTT.

The V call is TRBV19, the J call TRBJ2-1; tentatively, D is TRBD1 (8 bases). CDR1 and CDR2 from the germline V gene are LNHDA and SQIVND (reference sequence). The CDR3 consists of 15 residues. V was pared by 6 bases and J by 14 bases, with 26 bases between. CDR3 DNA: TGTGCCAGTAGGTTCAGGGGGCGCGATTATGGGGGGGAGTTCTTC. As protein: CASRFRGRDYGGEFF.

This clonotype was picked up a small number of times. In DNA, the CDR3 is TGTGCCACCAGTGACCACGATGTGTGGGGGCGGGTAGATACGCAGTATTTT. Translated, it gives CATSDHDVWGRVDTQYF. This chain connects TRBV24-1 to TRBJ2-3; weak D call: TRBD1 (6 bases). In germline, CDR1 is KGHDR, CDR2 SFDVKD. The V gene lost 4 bases and the J gene lost 5 bases, with 21 bases spanning the gap. The CDR3 consists of 17 residues.

J is TRBJ1-2 and V is TRBV4-3; 8 bases map to TRBD1. V lost 0 bases and J lost 4; bases outside the gene matches: 4. The CDR3 is made up of 15 amino acids. CDR1 and CDR2 (germline): LGHNA, YSLEER. The CDR3 sequence is CASSQDPGQGYGYTF. DNA for the CDR3: TGCGCCAGCAGCCAAGATCCCGGACAGGGCTATGGCTACACCTTC.

The chain links TRBV19 to TRBJ1-1, with D tentatively TRBD1 (5 bases). Per the germline V gene, CDR1 is LNHDA and CDR2 is SQIVND (reference sequence). There are 16 residues in the CDR3. V shed 3 bases and J shed 4 bases, with 18 bases lying between them. The CDR3 DNA is TGTGCCAGTAGTATTCCTGAGGGGCGGCTAGCCACTGAAGCTTTCTTT. Its translation is CASSIPEGRLATEAFF.

The rearrangement uses TRBV20-1 and TRBJ1-1; D not certain. The CDR3 is made up of 14 amino acids. Germline CDR1 DFQATT, CDR2 SNEGSKA (reference sequence). V was cut by 1 base and J by 0 bases, with 9 bases left in between. CDR3 residues: CSARGTAMNTEAFF. CDR3 sequence (DNA): TGCAGTGCTAGAGGGACCGCCATGAACACTGAAGCTTTCTTT.

CDR3 in amino acids: CASPGGVSHQDTQYF. Written as DNA, the CDR3 is TGTGCCAGCCCCGGGGGGGTATCCCACCAGGATACGCAGTATTTT. This sequence joins TRBV18 and TRBJ2-3; 8 positions match TRBD2. The V gene's germline CDR1 is KGHSH and CDR2 LQKENI. The ends lost 8 bases at V and 6 bases at J; junction bases unmatched: 13. The CDR3 length is 15 residues.

This clonotype appeared a few times. V and J are TRBV29-1 and TRBJ2-2, with D tentatively TRBD2 (5 bases). The CDR3 extends over 14 amino acids. Trimming shortened V by 6 bases and J by 1 base, and 12 bases separated the two germline ends. From germline, CDR1 is SQVTM and CDR2 ANQGSEA. The CDR3 DNA reads as TGCAGCGTCATGCAAGGAGGGAACACCGGGGAGCTGTTTTTT. Translated, it gives CSVMQGGNTGELFF.

The chain uses TRBV7-8 and TRBJ2-3, with 9 bases that match TRBD1. J lost 4 bases, V lost 3 bases, and 5 bases had no gene match. Germline CDR1 SGHVS, CDR2 FQNEAQ. The CDR3 runs 15 residues. In DNA form, the CDR3 reads TGTGCCAGCAGCTTCCGGGACAGGGCCGCAGATACGCAGTATTTT. It encodes CASSFRDRAADTQYF.

The rearrangement joins TRBV29-1 to TRBJ2-7, with 13 bases matching TRBD2. The CDR3 spans 13 residues. Germline lookup yields CDR1 SQVTM and CDR2 ANQGSEA. V gave up 4 bases and J gave up 6 bases; unmatched junction bases: 3. DNA of the CDR3: TGCAGCGTTGGCGGACTAGCGGGAGTCGAGCAGTACTTC. Amino acids: CSVGGLAGVEQYF.

The chain is built from TRBV10-3 and TRBJ1-3; TRBD1 matches 10 bases. V gave up 4 bases and J gave up 2 bases; unmatched junction bases: 5. Germline V lookup: CDR1 ENHRY, CDR2 SYGVKD. The CDR3 has 16 residues. DNA of the CDR3: TGTGCCATCAGTGGGAGACAGGGGGCAGCTGGAAACACCATATATTTT. Protein product: CAISGRQGAAGNTIYF.